These 24 T cell receptor beta chains share one sample of origin, sequenced in a study of cytomegalovirus exposure and HLA in healthy donors. PCR was performed using 60 Vbeta and 13 Jbeta primers. The data were produced by immunoSEQ multiplex PCR, yet TCRdb's version contains in-frame clones alone and is incomplete. The data show approximately 110,000 clones, 70% to 75% seen once. The source material was PBMCs. The receptors here all came from a woman aged 40 to 49 in good health and CMV-seronegative.

The V and J genes are TRBV4-3 and TRBJ2-1; 8 bases align to TRBD2. CDR3 length equals 15 residues. V trimming: 4 bases; J trimming: 5 bases; junction bases outside the gene matches: 7. Germline V CDR1 and CDR2: LGHNA, YSLEER. CDR3 bases: TGCGCCAGCAGCCCCCGGGGGGGGACTAACAATGAGCAGTTCTTC. Its translation: CASSPRGGTNNEQFF.

Only a few counts were recorded for this clone. This sequence joins TRBV5-4 and TRBJ2-5, with TRBD2 matching over 8 bases. V shed 0 bases and J 5 bases; nucleotides not matched to a gene: 9. The CDR3 contains 16 residues. CDR1 is SGHNT, CDR2 YYREEE, per germline (reference sequence). CDR3 sequence reads: CASSLGAGGAQETQYF. CDR3 coding DNA: TGTGCCAGCAGCTTGGGAGCCGGGGGGGCCCAGGAGACCCAGTACTTC.

The gene calls are TRBV29-1 and TRBJ2-1, with 10 bases matching TRBD1. The CDR3 length is 15 residues. Unmatched junction bases numbered 9, after V lost 5 bases and J lost 5 bases. Germline assignment: CDR1 SQVTM and CDR2 ANQGSEA. This CDR3 reads CSVFLTGGPDNEQFF. CDR3 in DNA: TGCAGCGTTTTCTTGACAGGGGGCCCAGACAATGAGCAGTTCTTC.

As regards this clone: One junction end does not reproduce the germline sequence, and a read error may be involved. The chain combines TRBV5-1 with TRBJ2-7, with 9 bases aligning to TRBD1. The CDR3 covers 15 residues. Per germline, CDR1 SGHRS and CDR2 YFSETQ. The chain's CDR3 is CASSQPGTGSFEQYF. CDR3 nucleotides: TGCGCCAGCAGCCAACCCGGGACAGGGTCCTTCGAGCAGTACTTC.

CDR3 bases: TGTGCCAGCAGCTTTGGCGGGAGCCCCCCGGAGCAGTACTTC. Translating gives CASSFGGSPPEQYF. V usage is TRBV7-2 and J usage is TRBJ2-7; TRBD2 agrees at 7 bases. The junction had 9 bases not matched to a gene; V was cut back by 3 bases and J by 7 bases. CDR1 is SGHTA and CDR2 is FQGNSA in the germline V gene. There are 14 residues in the CDR3.

This chain links TRBV19 with TRBJ1-2; 8 nucleotides match TRBD1. Germline V lookup: CDR1 LNHDA, CDR2 SQIVND (reference sequence). Trimming took 5 bases from V and 2 from J; bases not matched to a gene: 4. The CDR3 spans 14 residues. CDR3 residues: CASSPRQGNYGYTF. The CDR3 region has the DNA TGTGCCAGTAGTCCTCGACAGGGGAACTATGGCTACACCTTC.

This chain joins TRBV6-5 and TRBJ2-1; weak D call: TRBD1 (5 bases). The ends were cut back, 1 base at V and 6 bases at J, with 16 bases in the middle. CDR3 length equals 16 residues. CDR1 and CDR2 (germline): MNHEY, SVGAGI. The CDR3 here is CASSYWAGMRGNEQFF. Here the CDR3 DNA reads TGTGCCAGCAGTTACTGGGCAGGGATGAGAGGCAATGAGCAGTTCTTC.

The CDR3 sequence is CASRPGLINQPQHF. The CDR3 DNA follows: TGTGCCAGCAGACCGGGACTAATAAATCAGCCCCAGCATTTT. The chain combines TRBV6-5 with TRBJ1-5, with D possibly matching TRBD1 (5 bases). Trimming cost V 6 bases and J 4 bases, with 13 bases left between them. CDR1 and CDR2 from the germline V gene are MNHEY and SVGAGI. The CDR3 loop spans 14 amino acids.

This clone occurred a few times. The chain couples TRBV2 to TRBJ1-2; tentatively, D is TRBD1 (5 bases). The CDR3 runs 15 residues. Trimming left V 2 bases short and J 3 bases short, with 13 bases between. Germline CDR1 reads SNHLY; CDR2 reads FYNNEI. CDR3 region: CASSERGLAYYGYTF. CDR3 coding DNA: TGTGCCAGCAGTGAAAGGGGCCTCGCCTACTATGGCTACACCTTC.

The chain has TRBV27 and TRBJ2-5, with 7 nucleotides matching TRBD1. Germline V gene sequence: CDR1 MNHEY, CDR2 SMNVEV (reference sequence). This CDR3 has 16 residues. V was clipped by 3 bases and J by 2 bases; unmatched bases: 9. The CDR3 sequence is CASSFRGQLGQETQYF. Here the CDR3 DNA reads TGTGCCAGCAGTTTTAGGGGACAGCTCGGACAAGAGACCCAGTACTTC.

This clone was observed a handful of times. CDR3 DNA sequence: TGCGCCAGCAGCCCCGAGATTGAGCTCTATGGCTACACCTTC. It codes for CASSPEIELYGYTF. V gene TRBV5-1 combines with J gene TRBJ1-2, with D hard to call. The CDR3 contains 14 residues. Germline V gene sequence: CDR1 SGHRS, CDR2 YFSETQ. V lost 4 bases, J lost 4 bases, and 14 bases lay in between. The variable domain in full, completed from reference TRBV5-1 and TRBJ1-2, reads KAGVTQTPRYLIKTRGQQVTLSCSPISGHRSVSWYQQTPGQGLQFLFEYFSETQRNKGNFPGRFSGRQFSNSRSEMNVSTLELGDSALYLCASSPEIELYGYTFGSGTRLTVV.

In its sample, this clone was seen a few times. Other DNA variants within this sample encode the same CDR3. CDR3 sequence: CAISEAGSTDTQYF. DNA for the CDR3: TGTGCCATCAGTGAGGCGGGGAGCACAGATACGCAGTATTTT. The rearrangement links TRBV10-3 to TRBJ2-3; possible D gene TRBD2, 6 bases. Germline V gene data show CDR1 as ENHRY and CDR2 as SYGVKD. V lost 2 bases to trimming and J lost 0 bases, with 6 bases between them. This CDR3 has 14 amino acids.

V and J are TRBV18 and TRBJ2-7; 7 bases are shared with TRBD2. V was clipped by 2 bases and J by 12 bases; unmatched bases: 10. CDR1 and CDR2 (germline): KGHSH, LQKENI. The CDR3 totals 13 residues. CDR3 sequence: CASSPILADDRYF. Here the CDR3 DNA reads TGTGCCAGCTCACCAATCCTAGCGGACGATCGGTACTTC.

V is TRBV27 and J is TRBJ2-1, with 9 bases fitting TRBD1. There are 13 residues in the CDR3. The V segment lost 7 bases and the J segment 9 bases; nucleotides outside the gene matches: 7. Germline lookup yields CDR1 MNHEY and CDR2 SMNVEV (reference sequence). CDR3 loop: CASKPTGGSEQFF. For the CDR3, the DNA is TGTGCCAGCAAACCCACAGGGGGCAGTGAGCAGTTCTTC.

This chain links TRBV7-2 with TRBJ2-5, with a possible D match to TRBD1 (5 bases). V was pared by 5 bases and J by 2 bases, with 9 bases between. Per the germline V gene, CDR1 is SGHTA and CDR2 is FQGNSA. The length of the CDR3 is 13 residues. The chain's CDR3 is CASSPGQQETQYF. The CDR3, as DNA: TGTGCCAGCAGCCCAGGACAACAAGAGACCCAGTACTTC.

This clone was detected once. The rearrangement uses TRBV6-1 and TRBJ1-1; possibly TRBD1 for D (5 bases). There are 15 residues in the CDR3. The V end lost 5 bases, the J end lost 1 base, and 14 bases lay between the germline ends. Germline V lookup: CDR1 MNHNS, CDR2 SASEGT. CDR3 nucleotide sequence: TGTGCCAGCAGTCCCCCCGGGACTCAGAACACTGAAGCTTTCTTT. It translates to CASSPPGTQNTEAFF.

The chain couples TRBV6-5 to TRBJ2-7; 10 nucleotides align to TRBD1. After removal of 7 bases from V and 4 bases from J, the junction contained 7 bases not matched to a gene. The CDR3 sequence is 14 residues long. From germline, CDR1 is MNHEY and CDR2 SVGAGI. In DNA form, the CDR3 reads TGTGCCAGCACCTCTGGACAGGGGGTTTACGAGCAGTACTTC. It is translated as CASTSGQGVYEQYF.

The rearrangement joins TRBV9 to TRBJ2-7; 8 bases match TRBD2. The junction had 10 bases not matched to a gene; V was cut back by 4 bases and J by 4 bases. Germline CDR1 is SGDLS and CDR2 is YYNGEE. The CDR3 sequence is 15 residues long. CDR3 in amino acids: CASSPTSGSKYEQYF. The CDR3 DNA reads as TGTGCCAGCAGCCCGACGAGCGGGAGTAAATACGAGCAGTACTTC.

The chain couples TRBV5-4 to TRBJ2-1; TRBD2 agrees at 7 bases. CDR1 and CDR2 (germline): SGHNT, YYREEE (reference sequence). V shed 5 bases, J shed 2 bases, and the junction held 10 bases outside the gene matches. The length of the CDR3 is 16 residues. The CDR3 bases are TGTGCCAGCAGTTATGCGGGAGCGGAGGCCTACAATGAGCAGTTCTTC. Amino acids: CASSYAGAEAYNEQFF.

This chain links TRBV19 with TRBJ2-4; TRBD1 is a possible D gene (6 bases). V was cut by 5 bases and J by 3 bases, with 20 bases left in between. Per the germline V gene, CDR1 is LNHDA and CDR2 is SQIVND (reference sequence). There are 17 residues in the CDR3. The CDR3, as DNA: TGTGCCAGTAGTCCTTCCCGGACAGAGGGGTTCAAAAACATTCAGTACTTC. Translating it yields CASSPSRTEGFKNIQYF.

V gene TRBV4-1 combines with J gene TRBJ1-4; D not certain. Deletions cut 4 bases from V and 7 bases from J, with 19 bases between. Germline CDR1 MGHRA, CDR2 YSYEKL. CDR3 size: 16 residues. The CDR3: CASSRTLEEVGEKLFF. Here the CDR3 DNA reads TGCGCCAGCAGCCGCACTCTCGAGGAGGTGGGTGAAAAACTGTTTTTT.

This chain joins TRBV27 and TRBJ2-2; no clear D. Germline CDR1 and CDR2: MNHEY and SMNVEV (reference sequence). V lost 2 bases and J 5 bases, leaving 9 bases between the germline ends. The CDR3 contains 14 residues. CDR3 protein: CASSLDSSTGELFF. CDR3 DNA sequence: TGTGCCAGCAGTTTAGATAGTTCGACCGGGGAGCTGTTTTTT.

This clone occurred a few times. This chain uses TRBV10-3 with TRBJ2-4; 7 bases are a match to TRBD2. Germline assignment: CDR1 ENHRY and CDR2 SYGVKD. CDR3 length: 19 residues. The trim removed 0 bases at V and 0 bases at J, leaving 11 bases unmatched. Here the CDR3 reads CAISESRLAEELAKNIQYF. In DNA, the CDR3 is TGTGCCATCAGTGAGTCGAGGCTAGCGGAAGAACTAGCCAAAAACATTCAGTACTTC.

The chain recombines TRBV25-1 with TRBJ2-3, with TRBD1 matching 10 bases. V shed 4 bases and J 5 bases; nucleotides not matched to a gene: 6. The V gene's germline CDR1 is MGHDK and CDR2 SYGVNS. CDR3 size: 15 residues. The CDR3 reads CASSVTGGGEDTQYF. DNA for the CDR3: TGTGCCAGCAGTGTGACAGGGGGCGGTGAAGATACGCAGTATTTT.